Sequencing of this T cell receptor (beta chain) was carried out in a study of cytomegalovirus exposure and HLA in healthy donors. Trimming pared 2 bases from V and 8 bases from J, leaving 19 bases between. This CDR3 has 16 amino acids. CDR1 is MNHEY and CDR2 is SVGAGI in the germline V gene. PCR was performed using 60 Vbeta and 13 Jbeta primers. The method was immunoSEQ multiplex PCR; TCRdb's version includes in-frame clones alone and lacks a portion of them. The data hold about 150,000 clones, with about 75% observed a single time. The clonotype was recovered from a woman aged 25 to 45 in good health and CMV-seronegative. Material for sequencing was PBMCs. The chain is built from TRBV6-5 and TRBJ2-4, with a weak D call TRBD1 (6 bases). The CDR3 loop is CASSYGQPGHGDIQYF. Written as DNA, the CDR3 is TGTGCCAGCAGTTACGGGCAGCCGGGACACGGGGACATTCAGTACTTC.